The entry below gives a single TCR beta chain sequence along with its context. Its antigen is unidentified. This entry is derived from a study of monozygotic twins with inflammatory bowel disease. The CDR3 has 15 residues. Germline V gene sequence: CDR1 PRHDT, CDR2 FYEKMQ (reference sequence). Whole-study findings and limits: A lone strong IBD-associated signal or clonotype found no support.

TCRdb reprocessed the 5' RACE reads, keeping one entry per CDR3 protein, no DNA. Across approximately 400,000 distinct CDR3 sequences, the top ten clones capture 2% to 3% of the sample. The sample was blood. The sequence was collected from a human donor with ulcerative colitis or Crohn's disease, or a healthy co-twin of an affected twin (not recorded which). The V call is TRBV13, the J call TRBJ1-1; the D call from TCRdb, TRBD1, cannot be confirmed without DNA. The CDR3 sequence: CASSFYSQGNTEAFF.